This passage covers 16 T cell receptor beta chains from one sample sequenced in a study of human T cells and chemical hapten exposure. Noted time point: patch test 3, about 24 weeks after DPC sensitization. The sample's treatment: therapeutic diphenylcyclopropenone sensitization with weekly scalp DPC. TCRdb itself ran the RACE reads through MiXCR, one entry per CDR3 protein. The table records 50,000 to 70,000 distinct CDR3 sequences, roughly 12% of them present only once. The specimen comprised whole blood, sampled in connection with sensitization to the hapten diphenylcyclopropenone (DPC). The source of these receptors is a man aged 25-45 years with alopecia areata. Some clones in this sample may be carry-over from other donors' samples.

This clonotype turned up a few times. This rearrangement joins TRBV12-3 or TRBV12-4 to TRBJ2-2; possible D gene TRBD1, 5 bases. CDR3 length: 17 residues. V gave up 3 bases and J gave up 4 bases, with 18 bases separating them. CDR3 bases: TGTGCCAGCAGTTTTGGGCAGGGTGCTTCGAGCACCGGGGAGCTGTTTTTT. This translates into CASSFGQGASSTGELFF.

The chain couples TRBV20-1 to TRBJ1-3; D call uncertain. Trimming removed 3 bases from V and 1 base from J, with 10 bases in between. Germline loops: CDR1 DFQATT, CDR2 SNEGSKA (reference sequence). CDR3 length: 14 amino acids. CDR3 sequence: CSARDAGSGNTIYF. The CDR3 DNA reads TGCAGTGCTAGGGACGCCGGGTCTGGAAACACCATATATTTT.

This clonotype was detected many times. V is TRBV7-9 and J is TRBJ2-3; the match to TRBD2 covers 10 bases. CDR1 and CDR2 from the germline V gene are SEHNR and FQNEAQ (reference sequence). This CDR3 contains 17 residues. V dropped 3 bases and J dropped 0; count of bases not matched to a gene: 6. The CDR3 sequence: CASSFSLTSGSTDTQYF. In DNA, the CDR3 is TGTGCCAGCAGCTTTTCGTTGACTAGCGGGAGCACAGATACGCAGTATTTT.

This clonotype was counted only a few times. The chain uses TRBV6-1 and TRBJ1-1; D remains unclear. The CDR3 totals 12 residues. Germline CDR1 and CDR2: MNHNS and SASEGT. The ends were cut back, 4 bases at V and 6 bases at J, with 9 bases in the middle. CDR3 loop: CASSAAGAEAFF. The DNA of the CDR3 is TGTGCCAGCAGTGCGGCGGGCGCTGAAGCTTTCTTT.

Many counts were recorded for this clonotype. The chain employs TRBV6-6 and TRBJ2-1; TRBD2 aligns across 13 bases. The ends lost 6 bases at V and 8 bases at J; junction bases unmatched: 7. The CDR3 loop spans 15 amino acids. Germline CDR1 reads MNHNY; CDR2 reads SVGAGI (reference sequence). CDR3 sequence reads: CASSRLAGGGDEQFF. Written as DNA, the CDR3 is TGTGCCAGCAGCCGACTAGCGGGGGGCGGAGATGAGCAGTTCTTC.

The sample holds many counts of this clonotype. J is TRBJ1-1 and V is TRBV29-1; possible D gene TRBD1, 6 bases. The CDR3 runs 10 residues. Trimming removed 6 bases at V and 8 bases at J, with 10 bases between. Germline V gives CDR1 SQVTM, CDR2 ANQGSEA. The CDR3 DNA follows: TGCAGCGTCGCACAGGGAGAAGCTTTCTTT. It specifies CSVAQGEAFF.

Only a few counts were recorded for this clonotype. For the CDR3, the DNA is TGTGCCAGCAGCGCATGGACGGAGTCGGGTGAGCAGTTCTTC. It specifies CASSAWTESGEQFF. This sequence joins TRBV9 and TRBJ2-1; D remains ambiguous. The germline V gene encodes CDR1 SGDLS and CDR2 YYNGEE. V was shortened by 3 bases and J by 9 bases, with 16 bases between the two germline ends. This CDR3 spans 14 amino acids.

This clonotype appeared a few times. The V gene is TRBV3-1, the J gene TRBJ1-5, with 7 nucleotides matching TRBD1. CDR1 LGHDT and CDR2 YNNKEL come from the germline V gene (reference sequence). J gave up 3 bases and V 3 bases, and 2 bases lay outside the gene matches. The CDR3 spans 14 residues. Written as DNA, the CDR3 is TGTGCCAGCAGCCACAGGGGGGACAATCAGCCCCAGCATTTT. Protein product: CASSHRGDNQPQHF.

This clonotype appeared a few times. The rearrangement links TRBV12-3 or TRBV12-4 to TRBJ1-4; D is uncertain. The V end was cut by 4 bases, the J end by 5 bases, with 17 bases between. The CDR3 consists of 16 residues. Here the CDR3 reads CASSSGVRALNEKLFF. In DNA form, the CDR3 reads TGTGCCAGCAGTTCTGGCGTGAGGGCCCTCAATGAAAAACTGTTTTTT.

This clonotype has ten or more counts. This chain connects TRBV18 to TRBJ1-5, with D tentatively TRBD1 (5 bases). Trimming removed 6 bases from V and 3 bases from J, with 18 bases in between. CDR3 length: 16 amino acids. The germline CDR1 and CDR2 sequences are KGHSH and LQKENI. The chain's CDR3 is CASSSMEGINNQPQHF. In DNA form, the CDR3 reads TGTGCCAGCTCGTCCATGGAGGGGATTAACAATCAGCCCCAGCATTTT.

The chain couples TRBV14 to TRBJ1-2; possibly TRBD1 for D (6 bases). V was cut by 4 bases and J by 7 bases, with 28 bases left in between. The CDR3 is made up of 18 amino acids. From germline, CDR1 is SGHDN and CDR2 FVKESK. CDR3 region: CASSPQFGQSVYFSGYTF. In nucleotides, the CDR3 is TGTGCCAGCAGCCCCCAATTTGGACAGAGCGTTTATTTTAGTGGCTACACCTTC. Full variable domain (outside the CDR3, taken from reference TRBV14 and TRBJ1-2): EAGVTQFPSHSVIEKGQTVTLRCDPISGHDNLYWYRRVMGKEIKFLLHFVKESKQDESGMPNNRFLAERTGGTYSTLKVQPAELEDSGVYFCASSPQFGQSVYFSGYTFGSGTRLTVV.

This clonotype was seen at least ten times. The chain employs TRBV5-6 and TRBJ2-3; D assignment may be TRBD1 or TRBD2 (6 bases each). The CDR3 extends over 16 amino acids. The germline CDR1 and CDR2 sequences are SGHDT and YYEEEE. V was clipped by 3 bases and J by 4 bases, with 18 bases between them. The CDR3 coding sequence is TGTGCCAGCAGCTGGTGGTCGCGAGGGGGGCCAGATACGCAGTATTTT. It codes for CASSWWSRGGPDTQYF. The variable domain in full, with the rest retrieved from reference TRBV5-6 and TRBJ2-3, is DAGVTQSPTHLIKTRGQQVTLRCSPKSGHDTVSWYQQALGQGPQFIFQYYEEEERQRGNFPDRFSGHQFPNYSSELNVNALLLGDSALYLCASSWWSRGGPDTQYFGPGTRLTVL.

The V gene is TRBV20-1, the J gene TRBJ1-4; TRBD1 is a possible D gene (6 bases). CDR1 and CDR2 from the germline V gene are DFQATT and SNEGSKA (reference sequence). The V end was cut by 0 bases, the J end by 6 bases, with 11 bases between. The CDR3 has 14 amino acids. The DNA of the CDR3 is TGCAGTGCTAGAGATCTGGGGGCTTATGAAAAACTGTTTTTT. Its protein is CSARDLGAYEKLFF.

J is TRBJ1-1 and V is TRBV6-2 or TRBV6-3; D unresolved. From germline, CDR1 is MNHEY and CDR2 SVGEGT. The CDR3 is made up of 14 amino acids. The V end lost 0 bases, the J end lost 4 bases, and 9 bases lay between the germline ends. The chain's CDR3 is CASSYSGIGTEAFF. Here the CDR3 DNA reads TGTGCCAGCAGTTACTCAGGGATAGGCACTGAAGCTTTCTTT.

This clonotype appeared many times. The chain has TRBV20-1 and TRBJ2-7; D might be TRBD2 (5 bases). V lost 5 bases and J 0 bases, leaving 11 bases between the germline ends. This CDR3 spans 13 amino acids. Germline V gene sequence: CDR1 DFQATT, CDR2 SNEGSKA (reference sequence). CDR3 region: CSAPWRTSYEQYF. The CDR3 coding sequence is TGCAGTGCTCCCTGGAGGACCTCCTACGAGCAGTACTTC.

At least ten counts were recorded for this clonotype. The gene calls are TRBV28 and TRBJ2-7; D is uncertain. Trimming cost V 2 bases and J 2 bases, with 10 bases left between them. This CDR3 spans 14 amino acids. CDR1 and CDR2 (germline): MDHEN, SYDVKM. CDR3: CASSLHPRTYEQYF. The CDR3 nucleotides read TGTGCCAGCAGTTTACATCCCAGAACCTACGAGCAGTACTTC.